The next 25 T cell receptor beta chains were all read from a single sample in a study of T cell responses to AZD1222 COVID-19 vaccine. Assay: immunoSEQ multiplex PCR; the TCRdb copy retains only in-frame clones and omits some. Of roughly 97,000 clones listed, approximately 86% are singletons. The sample in question was peripheral blood, obtained 28 days after the second dose of the MenACWY control vaccine. These receptors all stem from an adult who received the MenACWY meningococcal vaccine as a control.

This clone occurred a few times. The rearrangement uses TRBV18 and TRBJ1-1; tentative D call: TRBD1 (5 bases). Germline CDR1 and CDR2: KGHSH and LQKENI. With 2 bases removed from V and 2 bases from J, the gap between germline ends came to 12 bases. The CDR3 covers 15 residues. CDR3 bases: TGTGCCAGCTCACCAGGGGGACTAAGAAACACTGAAGCTTTCTTT. As protein: CASSPGGLRNTEAFF.

The J gene is TRBJ2-3, the V gene TRBV2; D may be TRBD1 (5 bases). Germline V CDR1 and CDR2: SNHLY, FYNNEI. The V and J ends lost 5 bases and 0 bases respectively, with 9 bases between them. This CDR3 spans 14 amino acids. CDR3 residues: CASSHRQSTDTQYF. The DNA for the CDR3 is TGTGCCAGCAGTCACAGACAGAGCACAGATACGCAGTATTTT.

CDR3 in amino acids: CAWQRGDNSPLHF. Written as DNA, the CDR3 is TGTGCCTGGCAAAGGGGGGACAATTCACCCCTCCACTTT. The J gene is TRBJ1-6, the V gene TRBV30; TRBD1 might be the D (6 bases). Germline V gene data show CDR1 as GTSNPN and CDR2 as SVGIG (reference sequence). Trimming took off 5 bases at V and 7 bases at J, with 12 bases between the two ends. The CDR3 loop spans 13 amino acids.

J is TRBJ2-7 and V is TRBV7-2, with D perhaps given as TRBD1 or TRBD2 (5 bases each). CDR3 length: 16 amino acids. V was shortened by 5 bases and J by 0 bases, with 17 bases between the two germline ends. Germline V CDR1 and CDR2: SGHTA, FQGNSA. CDR3 sequence: CASSLGYGASSYEQYF. The CDR3 DNA reads TGTGCCAGCAGCCTGGGCTACGGGGCAAGCTCCTACGAGCAGTACTTC.

This chain connects TRBV2 to TRBJ2-3; the match to TRBD1 covers 9 bases. The CDR3 has 14 amino acids. V lost 8 bases and J lost 3; bases outside the gene matches: 6. CDR1 is SNHLY and CDR2 is FYNNEI in the germline V gene. The CDR3 DNA sequence: TGTGCCAGCTCCAGGGACAGGGCAACAGATACGCAGTATTTT. This translates into CASSRDRATDTQYF.

The chain combines TRBV18 with TRBJ1-2; a weak D match, TRBD1 (6 bases). The CDR3 sequence is 14 residues long. CDR1 is KGHSH, CDR2 LQKENI, per germline. The ends were cut back, 1 base at V and 0 bases at J, with 6 bases in the middle. The CDR3 region has the DNA TGTGCCAGCTCACCACAGGGGGCTAACTATGGCTACACCTTC. Translated, it gives CASSPQGANYGYTF.

In this sample, this clone turned up once. This rearrangement joins TRBV7-9 to TRBJ1-1, with D uncertain. This CDR3 contains 13 residues. In germline, CDR1 is SEHNR, CDR2 FQNEAQ (reference sequence). The ends were cut back, 8 bases at V and 1 base at J, with 11 bases in the middle. In DNA, the CDR3 is TGTGCCAGCCGAGGACCGAAGAACACTGAAGCTTTCTTT. Translation: CASRGPKNTEAFF.

The chain has TRBV5-1 and TRBJ2-5; 7 bases are a match to TRBD2. This CDR3 is 15 amino acids long. The germline V gene has CDR1 SGHRS and CDR2 YFSETQ. Unmatched junction bases numbered 7, after V lost 0 bases and J lost 5 bases. CDR3 DNA sequence: TGCGCCAGCAGCTTGGCCGGCGGGGAGGGGGAGACCCAGTACTTC. Its translation is CASSLAGGEGETQYF. Supplemented by reference TRBV5-1 and TRBJ2-5, the full variable domain reads KAGVTQTPRYLIKTRGQQVTLSCSPISGHRSVSWYQQTPGQGLQFLFEYFSETQRNKGNFPGRFSGRQFSNSRSEMNVSTLELGDSALYLCASSLAGGEGETQYFGPGTRLLVL.

The V and J genes are TRBV9 and TRBJ2-5; a weak D match, TRBD1 (6 bases). V lost 3 bases, J lost 1 base, and 10 bases lay in between. The germline V gene has CDR1 SGDLS and CDR2 YYNGEE. The CDR3 is 14 amino acids. The CDR3 bases are TGTGCCAGCAGCGCAGGGGAACCCCAAGAGACCCAGTACTTC. This sequence encodes CASSAGEPQETQYF.

On this clone: One junction end does not reproduce the germline sequence, and a read error may be involved. The chain joins TRBV24-1 to TRBJ2-6; TRBD1 or TRBD2 may be the D gene (6 bases each). Germline V gene sequence: CDR1 KGHDR, CDR2 SFDVKD. There are 15 residues in the CDR3. CDR3: CAAGHRSSGANVLTF. The CDR3 bases are TGCGCTGCGGGACATCGATCCTCTGGGGCCAACGTCCTGACTTTC.

Of note for this clone: An end of the junction does not agree with germline; a read error may underlie this. The chain couples TRBV30 to TRBJ1-3; D is possibly TRBD1 (6 bases). The germline CDR1 and CDR2 sequences are GTSNPN and SVGIG (reference sequence). The CDR3 has 12 amino acids. In nucleotides, the CDR3 is TGTGCCCGGAGGGGGACTGGAAACACCATATATTTT. It codes for CARRGTGNTIYF.

The chain uses TRBV28 and TRBJ1-2; no clear D. The germline V and J ends were trimmed by 5 bases and 4 bases, with 8 bases remaining between them. The CDR3 extends over 12 amino acids. From germline, CDR1 is MDHEN and CDR2 SYDVKM. The CDR3 DNA is TGTGCCAGCAGTATCGGTTTCTATGGCTACACCTTC. This translates into CASSIGFYGYTF.

V and J are TRBV7-2 and TRBJ2-1; 9 bases match TRBD1. CDR1 SGHTA and CDR2 FQGNSA come from the germline V gene. V gave up 5 bases and J gave up 3 bases; unmatched junction bases: 5. CDR3 length: 15 residues. The CDR3 DNA follows: TGTGCCAGCAGCGACTGGGACAGGGACTACAATGAGCAGTTCTTC. As protein: CASSDWDRDYNEQFF.

This clone was found a few times. This chain connects TRBV28 to TRBJ1-2; 10 bases are a match to TRBD1. Trimming at V came to 7 bases and at J to 5 bases, leaving 10 bases not matched to a gene. CDR3 length: 15 amino acids. Germline V gene lookup returns CDR1 MDHEN and CDR2 SYDVKM. In DNA, the CDR3 is TGTGCCAGCACTCGAAGGGACAGGGGAGGGTATGGCTACACCTTC. Protein product: CASTRRDRGGYGYTF.

This chain joins TRBV19 and TRBJ1-5; D not resolved. CDR3 length: 15 amino acids. The germline gives CDR1 LNHDA, CDR2 SQIVND (reference sequence). Trimming left V 1 base short and J 0 bases short, with 7 bases between. CDR3 DNA sequence: TGTGCCAGTAGTATAGGGCGGACTAGCAATCAGCCCCAGCATTTT. Its protein product is CASSIGRTSNQPQHF.

The V call is TRBV5-6, the J call TRBJ1-2; no clear D gene. Trimming pared 2 bases from V and 5 bases from J, leaving 16 bases between. The germline CDR1 and CDR2 sequences are SGHDT and YYEEEE. The CDR3 is made up of 15 amino acids. CDR3 sequence (DNA): TGTGCCAGCAGCTTCGGGTCAGGCGGTGGGTATGGCTACACCTTC. Its protein product is CASSFGSGGGYGYTF.

The chain has TRBV10-3 and TRBJ2-7, with D unresolved. V was pared by 0 bases and J by 3 bases, with 12 bases between. From germline, CDR1 is ENHRY and CDR2 SYGVKD. CDR3 size: 15 residues. In DNA form, the CDR3 reads TGTGCCATCAGTGAGTCGCAAGGGTTCTTCTACGAGCAGTACTTC. Translated, it gives CAISESQGFFYEQYF.

This chain links TRBV28 with TRBJ2-5; D may be TRBD1 (8 bases). The germline V gene has CDR1 MDHEN and CDR2 SYDVKM. CDR3 length: 14 residues. V lost 6 bases and J lost 3, with 14 bases in between. The DNA for the CDR3 is TGTGCCAGCAGATCACAGGGGGGGGAAGAGACCCAGTACTTC. Translation: CASRSQGGEETQYF.

This clone was seen more than once but under ten times. The chain employs TRBV7-3 and TRBJ1-2, with D tentatively TRBD1 (5 bases). The germline CDR1 and CDR2 sequences are SGHTA and FQGTGA. The CDR3 length is 14 residues. V shed 4 bases and J shed 9 bases, with 18 bases lying between them. The CDR3 loop reads CASSSPGQPKSYTF. The CDR3 coding sequence is TGTGCCAGCAGCTCCCCAGGGCAGCCGAAGAGCTACACCTTC.

This clone was seen a handful of times. The chain uses TRBV24-1 and TRBJ2-2; D is unclear. V lost 8 bases, J lost 5 bases, and 14 bases lay in between. This CDR3 has 14 residues. The V gene's germline CDR1 is KGHDR and CDR2 SFDVKD. CDR3 in DNA: TGTGCCACCAAAGGGCTGGGTTCAACCGGGGAGCTGTTTTTT. Amino acids: CATKGLGSTGELFF.

This clone came up once. DNA for the CDR3: TGTGCCAGCTCAACTCGGACAGGGGGCGAACAGAGAAACACCATATATTTT. Translation gives CASSTRTGGEQRNTIYF. The J gene is TRBJ1-3, the V gene TRBV18, with 11 bases matching TRBD1. Germline V gene lookup returns CDR1 KGHSH and CDR2 LQKENI. The CDR3 length is 17 residues. The J segment lost 5 bases and the V segment lost 5 bases, leaving 11 bases of the junction unmatched. Combining the CDR3 with reference TRBV18 and TRBJ1-3 gives the whole variable domain NAGVMQNPRHLVRRRGQEARLRCSPMKGHSHVYWYRQLPEEGLKFMVYLQKENIIDESGMPKERFSAEFPKEGPSILRIQQVVRGDSAAYFCASSTRTGGEQRNTIYFGEGSWLTVV.

The chain recombines TRBV10-2 with TRBJ1-5; D is uncertain. The germline V and J ends were trimmed by 2 bases and 5 bases, with 13 bases remaining between them. Germline V gives CDR1 WSHSY, CDR2 SAAADI. This CDR3 has 15 residues. CDR3 region: CASSEGPLTDQPQHF. For the CDR3, the DNA is TGCGCCAGCAGTGAGGGGCCCCTCACCGATCAGCCCCAGCATTTT.

The chain has TRBV5-5 and TRBJ2-7; a possible D gene is TRBD1 (6 bases). Germline V gene data show CDR1 as SGHKS and CDR2 as YYEKEE (reference sequence). The CDR3 covers 15 residues. V lost 0 bases and J lost 0, with 10 bases in between. Here the CDR3 reads CASSLGQVSSYEQYF. The CDR3 DNA is TGTGCCAGCAGCTTGGGACAGGTGTCCTCCTACGAGCAGTACTTC.

The chain couples TRBV9 to TRBJ2-7; D is ambiguous. CDR1 is SGDLS, CDR2 YYNGEE, per germline. The CDR3 sequence is 13 residues long. Trimming shortened V by 0 bases and J by 3 bases, and 7 bases separated the two germline ends. CDR3 loop: CASSVAPVYEQYF. The CDR3 DNA sequence: TGTGCCAGCAGCGTAGCGCCCGTCTACGAGCAGTACTTC.

This chain joins TRBV19 and TRBJ1-4; 8 bases are a match to TRBD1. Trimming removed 10 bases from V and 8 bases from J; junction bases left unmatched: 9. The CDR3 has 13 amino acids. From germline, CDR1 is LNHDA and CDR2 SQIVND (reference sequence). CDR3 residues: CATCGQGGEKLFF. The CDR3 DNA reads TGTGCCACCTGCGGACAGGGTGGGGAAAAACTGTTTTTT. Combining the CDR3 with reference TRBV19 and TRBJ1-4 gives the whole variable domain DGGITQSPKYLFRKEGQNVTLSCEQNLNHDAMYWYRQDPGQGLRLIYYSQIVNDFQKGDIAEGYSVSREKKESFPLTVTSAQKNPTAFYLCATCGQGGEKLFFGSGTQLSVL.